These 32 T cell receptor beta chains came from one sample sequenced in a study of T cells expressing NK-cell markers. Reprocessing the 5' RACE reads, TCRdb reports a single entry for every CDR3 protein and omits DNA. The sample has 300,000 to 500,000 distinct CDR3 sequences. The specimen sequenced was blood T cells: a sorted CD56 or NKG2C T cell subset, CD4+ or CD8+ T cells, or bulk PBMC T cells (not recorded which). Every receptor here comes from a woman between 50 and 59 years old in good health.

The chain employs TRBV11-2 and TRBJ1-2; TCRdb lists TRBD1, though no DNA is available to test this call. Germline lookup yields CDR1 SGHAT and CDR2 FQNNGV. CDR3 length: 12 residues. This CDR3 is CASSSRGHGYTF.

The genes are TRBV29-1 and TRBJ2-2; there is no DNA to check the TCRdb D call of TRBD1. The CDR3 spans 14 residues. CDR1 and CDR2 from the germline V gene are SQVTM and ANQGSEA. The CDR3 reads CSVSKGVGTGELFF.

CDR3 in amino acids: CASSLFTEVGRLTYEQYF. This sequence joins TRBV11-1 and TRBJ2-7; the D call of TRBD2 rests on TCRdb alone, since no DNA is present to check it. Per the germline V gene, CDR1 is SGHAT and CDR2 is FQDESV (reference sequence). There are 18 residues in the CDR3.

The chain combines TRBV12-3 or TRBV12-4 with TRBJ2-5; the TCRdb call, TRBD1, lacks DNA for checking. The CDR3 has 14 residues. The CDR3 here is CASSADSLEGTQYF.

The rearrangement links TRBV7-8 to TRBJ2-1. Germline V gene data show CDR1 as SGHVS and CDR2 as FQNEAQ. The CDR3 has 14 residues. CDR3 sequence: CASSLAGSYNEQFF.

The CDR3 protein is CASNADPYYQPQHF. The rearrangement uses TRBV19 and TRBJ1-5. The CDR3 is 14 residues long. In germline, CDR1 is LNHDA, CDR2 SQIVND (reference sequence). The whole variable domain, remainder taken from reference TRBV19 and TRBJ1-5, is DGGITQSPKYLFRKEGQNVTLSCEQNLNHDAMYWYRQDPGQGLRLIYYSQIVNDFQKGDIAEGYSVSREKKESFPLTVTSAQKNPTAFYLCASNADPYYQPQHFGDGTRLSIL.

The gene calls are TRBV5-5 and TRBJ2-7. Germline V CDR1 and CDR2: SGHKS, YYEKEE (reference sequence). This CDR3 contains 17 residues. Here the CDR3 reads CASSLEASQTYGYEQYF.

The chain joins TRBV11-2 to TRBJ2-5; TCRdb's D call of TRBD1 is untestable without DNA. From germline, CDR1 is SGHAT and CDR2 FQNNGV. This CDR3 spans 14 amino acids. CDR3 sequence reads: CASSLDPDPQTQYF.

CDR3 residues: CASSSSLIQADTQYF. The genes are TRBV5-4 and TRBJ2-3. CDR3 length equals 15 residues. The V gene's germline CDR1 is SGHNT and CDR2 YYREEE (reference sequence). The full variable domain, its missing parts supplied by reference TRBV5-4 and TRBJ2-3, is ETGVTQSPTHLIKTRGQQVTLRCSSQSGHNTVSWYQQALGQGPQFIFQYYREEENGRGNFPPRFSGLQFPNYSSELNVNALELDDSALYLCASSSSLIQADTQYFGPGTRLTVL.

The V call is TRBV15, the J call TRBJ1-5. The germline gives CDR1 LNHNV, CDR2 YYDKDF (reference sequence). This CDR3 region has 18 residues. CDR3 amino acids: CATSRDGTSGGGSQPQHF.

The chain joins TRBV6-2 or TRBV6-3 to TRBJ1-6. Germline CDR1 MNHEY, CDR2 SVGEGT. This CDR3 spans 15 amino acids. The chain's CDR3 is CASRVGTADNSPLHF.

The chain has TRBV4-1 and TRBJ2-3. Germline CDR1 is MGHRA and CDR2 is YSYEKL. The CDR3 is 15 residues long. The chain's CDR3 is CASSQDTRGADTQYF.

This rearrangement joins TRBV3-1 to TRBJ1-1. Per germline, CDR1 LGHDT and CDR2 YNNKEL (reference sequence). The CDR3 covers 13 residues. The CDR3 sequence: CASSQIGNTEAFF.

This chain uses TRBV9 with TRBJ2-1; the TCRdb D gene call, TRBD1, has no DNA to confirm it. Germline V lookup: CDR1 SGDLS, CDR2 YYNGEE. The CDR3 totals 12 residues. CDR3 sequence reads: CASSVGGGEQFF.

This chain connects TRBV7-8 to TRBJ2-1; as DNA is missing, the TRBD1 call by TCRdb cannot be tested. The CDR3 consists of 14 residues. Germline CDR1 SGHVS, CDR2 FQNEAQ. The CDR3 sequence is CASSLERTPNEQFF.

The chain links TRBV4-1 to TRBJ2-1; TCRdb indicates TRBD2, and absent DNA this call remains unverified. The CDR3 covers 14 residues. Germline V gives CDR1 MGHRA, CDR2 YSYEKL. The CDR3: CASSQEGTRDEQFF.

The rearrangement uses TRBV7-8 and TRBJ2-5. The germline CDR1 and CDR2 sequences are SGHVS and FQNEAQ. This CDR3 has 13 residues. The CDR3 sequence is CASSLAGEGTQYF.

The V gene is TRBV24-1, the J gene TRBJ2-1; TCRdb's assignment of TRBD1 cannot be checked, as there is no DNA. The CDR3 runs 14 residues. Germline V gene lookup returns CDR1 KGHDR and CDR2 SFDVKD. The CDR3 region is CATSDPLQGPEQFF.

The chain combines TRBV5-1 with TRBJ2-5; the D call from TCRdb, TRBD1, cannot be confirmed without DNA. Germline CDR1 SGHRS, CDR2 YFSETQ. The CDR3 has 15 residues. The CDR3: CASSLDRNRRGTQYF.

This chain uses TRBV5-1 with TRBJ2-2; TCRdb reports TRBD2, a call that lacks DNA to check it against. Germline CDR1 is SGHRS and CDR2 is YFSETQ. The CDR3 runs 15 residues. CDR3 sequence reads: CASSQGLASTGELFF.

The chain has TRBV5-1 and TRBJ1-6. This CDR3 has 15 amino acids. Germline V gene sequence: CDR1 SGHRS, CDR2 YFSETQ. CDR3 sequence: CASSLAGPRDSPLHF.

V and J are TRBV7-2 and TRBJ2-1. CDR3 size: 13 residues. The germline V gene encodes CDR1 SGHTA and CDR2 FQGNSA. The CDR3 here is CASSLPTHNEQFF.

The genes are TRBV11-2 and TRBJ2-5. The germline V gene has CDR1 SGHAT and CDR2 FQNNGV. The CDR3 extends over 15 amino acids. CDR3: CASSFSVRGGETQYF.

The chain recombines TRBV19 with TRBJ2-5. This CDR3 is built from 14 residues. Germline-derived CDR1 and CDR2 are LNHDA and SQIVND (reference sequence). The CDR3 region is CASSPNRVGETQYF.

The chain employs TRBV2 and TRBJ2-1. This CDR3 contains 13 residues. Germline CDR1 and CDR2: SNHLY and FYNNEI. The CDR3 region is CASSYFARNEQFF.

V gene TRBV12-3 or TRBV12-4 combines with J gene TRBJ2-3; TCRdb names TRBD1, which stays unverified in the absence of DNA. The length of the CDR3 is 16 residues. CDR3 sequence reads: CASIPWRGQHTDTQYF.

The gene calls are TRBV3-1 and TRBJ2-2; TCRdb reports TRBD2, a call that lacks DNA to check it against. Per germline, CDR1 LGHDT and CDR2 YNNKEL (reference sequence). CDR3 length: 14 residues. Here the CDR3 reads CASSQEGVPGELFF.

The chain uses TRBV11-2 and TRBJ2-1; TCRdb gives TRBD2 as the D gene, but with no DNA this cannot be confirmed. This CDR3 region has 14 residues. The germline CDR1 and CDR2 sequences are SGHAT and FQNNGV. CDR3 protein: CASSYTGGSNEQFF.

The J gene is TRBJ2-7, the V gene TRBV20-1; TCRdb calls TRBD1, which cannot be checked without DNA. The CDR3 consists of 15 residues. The V gene's germline CDR1 is DFQATT and CDR2 SNEGSKA (reference sequence). The CDR3 here is CSAGQPGTGSYEQYF.

V is TRBV24-1 and J is TRBJ2-2; TCRdb designates TRBD2, a call that cannot be tested without DNA. From germline, CDR1 is KGHDR and CDR2 SFDVKD. This CDR3 has 18 residues. CDR3 sequence: CATSGGLAGGWNTGELFF.

This sequence joins TRBV18 and TRBJ2-5; the TRBD1 assignment by TCRdb is unverifiable without DNA. The germline CDR1 and CDR2 sequences are KGHSH and LQKENI. The CDR3 has 15 residues. The CDR3 loop is CASSSMGQGQETQYF.

The chain uses TRBV15 and TRBJ2-1. In germline, CDR1 is LNHNV, CDR2 YYDKDF (reference sequence). This CDR3 is built from 11 residues. CDR3 residues: CATSKSGEQFF.